A single T cell receptor beta chain is shown here with its context. The antigen remains undetermined. The authors reverse transcribed all of the isolated RNA, so sequencing captured expressed TCRB transcripts. Measured with immunoSEQ multiplex PCR; TCRdb has only the in-frame clones, and not every one. Among a few hundred thousand clones listed, about 15% were seen once. This CDR3 contains 16 residues. CDR1 is MDHEN and CDR2 is SYDVKM in the germline V gene. Trimming removed 4 bases from V and 0 bases from J; junction bases left unmatched: 4. The data originate from a study of beta chain features in type 1 diabetes. Study-wide findings and caveats: PCR might pick shorter templates more often, in the same way for patients and controls.

The receptor comes from a woman under 30 in good health. Material for sequencing was naive CD4+ T cells from blood. The chain is built from TRBV28 and TRBJ2-7, with 12 bases fitting TRBD2. The DNA of the CDR3 is TGTGCCAGCAGTTCTCCGACTAGCGGGGGCTCCTACGAGCAGTACTTC. It yields the protein CASSSPTSGGSYEQYF.